This is a list of T cell receptor beta chains from one sample in a study of vaccination and CD4 T cells after COVID-19. One entry per CDR3 protein results from TCRdb running MiXCR on the PCR reads. This sample yields 15,000 to 20,000 distinct CDR3 sequences, of which 35% to 50% are seen a single time; about 10% belongs to the top ten. These receptors lack a known antigen. Source: CD4+ T cells from blood, cultured in vitro, taken after SARS-CoV-2 vaccination. The receptors originated from a human donor who had recovered from COVID-19. CDR3s include the opening cysteine and the closing phenylalanine or tryptophan. D genes are given only for firm matches. Size values are once, few and many counts, or a class for expanded clones, and some rows have none.

>.|TRBJ2-2|TRBV10-1|.
CASSVGELTGELFF
TGCGCCAGCAGTGTTGGCGAGTTAACCGGGGAGCTGTTTTTT
>.|TRBJ1-5|TRBV5-1|.
CASSFGGDQPQHF
TGCGCCAGCAGCTTTGGCGGCGATCAGCCCCAGCATTTT
>.|TRBJ1-3|TRBV28|.
CASSFRGRSTIYF
TGTGCCAGCAGTTTTAGGGGGAGAAGCACCATATATTTT
>few|TRBJ2-7|TRBV19|.
CASSIAGAYEQYF
TGTGCCAGTAGTATAGCAGGGGCCTACGAGCAGTACTTC
>.|TRBJ1-5|TRBV27|TRBD1
CASSLLQGNQPQHF
TGTGCCAGCAGTTTACTACAGGGGAATCAGCCCCAGCATTTT
>few|TRBJ2-7|TRBV27|TRBD1
CASSSGYQTDRVAFDEQYF
TGTGCCAGCAGTTCCGGCTACCAGACGGACAGGGTGGCCTTCGACGAGCAGTACTTC
>.|TRBJ2-7|TRBV6-5|.
CASSYRVGSYEQYF
TGTGCCAGCAGTTACCGGGTCGGTTCCTACGAGCAGTACTTC
>.|TRBJ2-7|TRBV7-6|.
CASSLGGRGSTYEQYF
TGTGCCAGCAGCTTAGGCGGCAGGGGCAGTACCTACGAGCAGTACTTC
>.|TRBJ2-5|TRBV12-3/TRBV12-4|.
CASSFSSNGETQYF
TGTGCCAGCAGTTTCTCCAGTAATGGGGAGACCCAGTACTTC
>.|TRBJ1-2|TRBV20-1|.
CSARDPRLPIGYGYTF
TGCAGTGCTAGAGACCCCAGGCTTCCCATAGGGTATGGCTACACCTTC
>.|TRBJ1-5|TRBV10-2|.
CASSQGDQPQHF
TGCGCCAGCAGTCAGGGTGATCAGCCCCAGCATTTT
>.|TRBJ2-7|TRBV20-1|.
CSARETTAYEQYF
TGCAGTGCTAGAGAAACAACAGCCTACGAGCAGTACTTC
>few|TRBJ1-6|TRBV29-1|.
CSVAADYNSPLHF
TGCAGCGTTGCGGCAGACTATAATTCACCCCTCCACTTT
>.|TRBJ2-7|TRBV6-5|.
CASSYSPASYEQYF
TGTGCCAGCAGTTACTCCCCAGCGAGCTACGAGCAGTACTTC
>.|TRBJ1-5|TRBV19|.
CASSTWRQGNQPQHF
TGTGCCAGTAGTACGTGGAGACAGGGCAATCAGCCCCAGCATTTT
>.|TRBJ2-7|TRBV28|.
CASSFGSIYEQYF
TGTGCCAGCAGTTTCGGATCGATCTACGAGCAGTACTTC
>.|TRBJ1-1|TRBV20-1|TRBD1
CSAGQGPTEAFF
TGCAGTGCTGGACAGGGACCCACTGAAGCTTTCTTT
>few|TRBJ1-1|TRBV6-1|.
CVSSSNTEAFF
TGTGTCAGCAGCTCTAACACTGAAGCTTTCTTT
>.|TRBJ2-7|TRBV7-2|TRBD2
CASSLGGASSWREGKYEQYF
TGTGCCAGCAGCTTAGGGGGGGCGAGTAGTTGGCGGGAGGGCAAGTACGAGCAGTACTTC
>.|TRBJ1-3|TRBV27|.
CASSPQPAGLGGNTIYF
TGTGCCAGCAGTCCTCAACCAGCGGGGCTGGGGGGAAACACCATATATTTT
>.|TRBJ2-3|TRBV11-3|.
CASSSRWGADTQYF
TGTGCCAGCAGCTCCAGATGGGGGGCAGATACGCAGTATTTT
>.|TRBJ1-2|TRBV20-1|.
CSAIGYTF
TGCAGTGCTATAGGCTACACCTTC
>.|TRBJ2-5|TRBV12-3/TRBV12-4|.
CASSLSRLQETQYF
TGTGCCAGCAGCCTATCCCGACTGCAAGAGACCCAGTACTTC
>.|TRBJ2-1|TRBV20-1|TRBD2
CSVGTSRWNEQFF
TGCAGTGTGGGGACTAGCCGCTGGAATGAGCAGTTCTTC
>.|TRBJ1-5|TRBV4-1|TRBD1
CVSSQLGLGTGIQPQHF
TGCGTCAGCAGCCAACTGGGGTTGGGGACAGGGATACAGCCCCAGCATTTT
>medium-sized|TRBJ1-5|TRBV24-1|.
CATSGRDQPQHF
TGTGCCACCAGTGGCAGGGACCAGCCCCAGCATTTT
>few|TRBJ1-2|TRBV10-3|.
CAISERTGESYTF
TGTGCCATCAGTGAGCGGACTGGCGAAAGCTACACCTTC
>.|TRBJ2-2|TRBV24-1|TRBD1
CATRGQGANTGELFF
TGTGCCACCAGGGGACAGGGGGCGAACACCGGGGAGCTGTTTTTT
>.|TRBJ2-1|TRBV20-1|TRBD1
CSARRQGFADEQFF
TGCAGTGCTAGAAGACAGGGGTTTGCTGATGAGCAGTTCTTC
>.|TRBJ1-2|TRBV20-1|.
CSAPPGGGPANYGYTF
TGCAGTGCCCCACCGGGAGGAGGCCCAGCTAACTATGGCTACACCTTC
>few|TRBJ1-1|TRBV12-3/TRBV12-4|.
CASSWAGRVNTEAFF
TGTGCCAGCAGTTGGGCAGGGAGAGTCAACACTGAAGCTTTCTTT
>.|TRBJ1-5|TRBV19|TRBD1
CASSIADRRNQPQHF
TGTGCCAGTAGTATCGCGGACAGGCGCAATCAGCCCCAGCATTTT
>.|TRBJ2-3|TRBV5-1|.
CASRYQPASADTQYF
TGCGCCAGCAGATACCAACCAGCGAGCGCAGATACGCAGTATTTT
>.|TRBJ2-7|TRBV6-1|.
CASRPRKGSYEQYF
TGTGCCAGCAGACCTCGAAAGGGCTCCTACGAGCAGTACTTC
>.|TRBJ2-4|TRBV6-1|.
CASILGPGNIQYF
TGTGCCAGCATTCTAGGCCCCGGGAACATTCAGTACTTC
>.|TRBJ1-1|TRBV15|.
CATSRDRRTEAFF
TGTGCCACCAGCAGGGATCGCAGGACTGAAGCTTTCTTT
>few|TRBJ2-5|TRBV7-8|TRBD2
CASSTSTSGGTQYF
TGTGCCAGCAGCACAAGCACGTCGGGGGGGACCCAGTACTTC
>.|TRBJ2-3|TRBV9|TRBD1
CASSPPGQGGSTQYF
TGTGCCAGCAGCCCCCCCGGACAGGGTGGTTCTACGCAGTATTTT
>.|TRBJ1-1|TRBV6-2/TRBV6-3|.
CASHSRANTEAFF
TGTGCCAGCCATTCAAGGGCTAACACTGAAGCTTTCTTT
>.|TRBJ1-2|TRBV21-1|.
CASSKAVGINYGYTF
TGTGCCAGCAGCAAAGCGGTGGGGATCAACTATGGCTACACCTTC
>.|TRBJ1-4|TRBV2|.
CASSPEVAPGRLFF
TGTGCCAGCAGCCCCGAGGTGGCGCCGGGGAGGTTGTTTTTT
>.|TRBJ2-3|TRBV20-1|.
CSAGGEATDTQYF
TGCAGTGCCGGCGGGGAAGCCACAGATACGCAGTATTTT
>.|TRBJ1-6|TRBV19|.
CASSMRREIRSPLHF
TGTGCCAGTAGTATGCGGAGGGAGATTCGTTCACCCCTCCACTTT
>.|TRBJ2-2|TRBV5-1|TRBD2
CASSLGSGKSTGELFF
TGCGCCAGCAGCTTGGGTAGCGGGAAGAGCACCGGGGAGCTGTTTTTT
>medium-sized|TRBJ1-5|TRBV7-2|.
CASSLELGVRQPQHF
TGTGCCAGCAGCTTAGAATTGGGGGTCCGACAGCCCCAGCATTTT
>.|TRBJ2-7|TRBV28|TRBD1
CAITPGTGGIEQHF
TGTGCCATCACCCCCGGGACAGGGGGGATCGAGCAGCACTTC
>.|TRBJ2-1|TRBV10-1|.
CASSELSGVGVYNEQFF
TGCGCCAGCAGTGAGTTATCAGGCGTAGGGGTGTACAATGAGCAGTTCTTC
>.|TRBJ1-5|TRBV20-1|TRBD1
CSARHIGTGYQPQHF
TGCAGTGCTAGACATATTGGGACAGGGTATCAGCCCCAGCATTTT